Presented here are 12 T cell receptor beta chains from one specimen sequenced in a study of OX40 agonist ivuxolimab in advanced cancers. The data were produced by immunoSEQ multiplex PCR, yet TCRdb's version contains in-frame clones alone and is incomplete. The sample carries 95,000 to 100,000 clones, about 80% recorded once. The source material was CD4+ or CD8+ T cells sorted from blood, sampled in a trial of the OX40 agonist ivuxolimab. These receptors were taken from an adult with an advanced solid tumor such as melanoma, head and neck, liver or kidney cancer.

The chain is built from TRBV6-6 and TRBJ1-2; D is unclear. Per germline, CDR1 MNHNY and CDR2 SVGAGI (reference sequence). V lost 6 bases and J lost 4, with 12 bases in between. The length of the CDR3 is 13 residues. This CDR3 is CASSTTELYGYTF. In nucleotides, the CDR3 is TGTGCCAGCAGCACGACGGAACTCTATGGCTACACCTTC.

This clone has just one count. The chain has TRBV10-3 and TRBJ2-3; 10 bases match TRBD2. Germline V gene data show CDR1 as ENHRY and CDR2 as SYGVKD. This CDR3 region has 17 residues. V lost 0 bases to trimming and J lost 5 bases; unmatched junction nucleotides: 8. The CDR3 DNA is TGTGCCATCAGTGAGTCACCTCCAGCGGGGGGGAAAGATACGCAGTATTTT. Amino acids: CAISESPPAGGKDTQYF.

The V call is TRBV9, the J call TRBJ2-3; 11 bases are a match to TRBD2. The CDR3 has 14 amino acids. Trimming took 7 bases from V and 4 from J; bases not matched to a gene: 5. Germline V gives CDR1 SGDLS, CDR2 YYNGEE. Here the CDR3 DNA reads TGTGCCAGCGCCCTAGCGGGGGGTCCAGATACGCAGTATTTT. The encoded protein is CASALAGGPDTQYF.

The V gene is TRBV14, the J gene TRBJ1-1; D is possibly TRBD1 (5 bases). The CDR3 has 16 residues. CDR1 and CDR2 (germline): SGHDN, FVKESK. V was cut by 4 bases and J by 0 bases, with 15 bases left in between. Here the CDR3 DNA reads TGTGCCAGCAGCCCTCGGCCAGGGTCAATGAACACTGAAGCTTTCTTT. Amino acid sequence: CASSPRPGSMNTEAFF.

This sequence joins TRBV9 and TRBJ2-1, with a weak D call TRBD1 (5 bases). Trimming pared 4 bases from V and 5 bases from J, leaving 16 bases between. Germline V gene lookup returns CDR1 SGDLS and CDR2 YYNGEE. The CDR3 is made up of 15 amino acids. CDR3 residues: CASSIRPGPDNEQFF. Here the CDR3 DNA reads TGTGCCAGCAGCATTCGACCAGGGCCGGACAATGAGCAGTTCTTC.

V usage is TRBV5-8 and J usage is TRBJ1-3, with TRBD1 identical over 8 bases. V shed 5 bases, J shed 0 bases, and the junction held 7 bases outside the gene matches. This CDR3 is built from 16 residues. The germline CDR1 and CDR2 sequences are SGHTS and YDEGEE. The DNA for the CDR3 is TGTGCCAGCAGTCGAGACAGGGGTTTCTCTGGAAACACCATATATTTT. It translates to CASSRDRGFSGNTIYF.

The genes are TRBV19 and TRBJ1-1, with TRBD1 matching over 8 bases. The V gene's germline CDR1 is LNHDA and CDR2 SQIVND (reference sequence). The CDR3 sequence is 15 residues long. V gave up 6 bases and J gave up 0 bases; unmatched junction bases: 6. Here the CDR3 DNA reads TGTGCCAGTAGCCAGGGGGCCCCTCTGAACACTGAAGCTTTCTTT. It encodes CASSQGAPLNTEAFF. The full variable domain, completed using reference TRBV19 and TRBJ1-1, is DGGITQSPKYLFRKEGQNVTLSCEQNLNHDAMYWYRQDPGQGLRLIYYSQIVNDFQKGDIAEGYSVSREKKESFPLTVTSAQKNPTAFYLCASSQGAPLNTEAFFGQGTRLTVV.

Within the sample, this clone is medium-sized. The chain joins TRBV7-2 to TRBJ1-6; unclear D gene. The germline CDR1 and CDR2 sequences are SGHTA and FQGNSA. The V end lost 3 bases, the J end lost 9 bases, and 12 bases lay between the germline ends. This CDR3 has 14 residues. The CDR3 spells CASSLRREASPLHF. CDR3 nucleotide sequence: TGTGCCAGCAGCTTGCGTAGGGAGGCTTCACCCCTCCACTTT. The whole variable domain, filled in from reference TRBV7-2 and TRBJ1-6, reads GAGVSQSPSNKVTEKGKDVELRCDPISGHTALYWYRQSLGQGLEFLIYFQGNSAPDKSGLPSDRFSAERTGGSVSTLTIQRTQQEDSAVYLCASSLRREASPLHFGNGTRLTVT.

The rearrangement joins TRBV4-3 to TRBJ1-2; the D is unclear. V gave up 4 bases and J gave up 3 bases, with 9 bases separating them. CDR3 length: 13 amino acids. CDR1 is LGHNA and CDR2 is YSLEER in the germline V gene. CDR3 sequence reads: CASSRSEYYGYTF. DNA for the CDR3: TGCGCCAGCAGCCGTTCAGAGTACTATGGCTACACCTTC.

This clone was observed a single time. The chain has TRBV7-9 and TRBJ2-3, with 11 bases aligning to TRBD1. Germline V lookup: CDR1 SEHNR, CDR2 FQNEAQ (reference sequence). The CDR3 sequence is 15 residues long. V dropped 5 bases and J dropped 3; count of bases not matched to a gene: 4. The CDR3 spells CASSPRDRGTDTQYF. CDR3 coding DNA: TGTGCCAGCAGCCCCCGGGACAGGGGGACAGATACGCAGTATTTT.

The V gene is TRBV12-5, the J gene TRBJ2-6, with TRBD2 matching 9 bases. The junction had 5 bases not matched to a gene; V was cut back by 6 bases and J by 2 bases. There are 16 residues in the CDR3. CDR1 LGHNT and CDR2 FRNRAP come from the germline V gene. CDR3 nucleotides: TGTGCTAGTGGCGTCCTAGCGGGACCTGGGGCCAACGTCCTGACTTTC. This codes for CASGVLAGPGANVLTF.

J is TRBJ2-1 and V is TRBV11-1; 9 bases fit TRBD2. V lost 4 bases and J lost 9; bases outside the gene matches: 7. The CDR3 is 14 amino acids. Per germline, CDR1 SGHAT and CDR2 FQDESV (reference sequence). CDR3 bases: TGTGCCAGCAGCTCGAGCGGGGGGCGTCGTGAGCAGTTCTTC. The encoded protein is CASSSSGGRREQFF.